This TCR beta chain was sequenced for a study of shared clonotypes between healthy human individuals. Remarks on this clone: Its antigen is undetermined.

This table comes from immunoSEQ multiplex PCR, and its TCRdb copy is limited to in-frame clones, with some not included. Among some 1.4 million clones listed, around 97% were seen once. Findings and caveats of the study: Several donors showed sharing of 4.5% to 6% of naive CD4 clonotypes.

Trimming left V 2 bases short and J 2 bases short, with 11 bases between. This CDR3 comprises 15 residues. Per the germline V gene, CDR1 is SGDLS and CDR2 is YYNGEE. The sequenced sample was naive CD4+ T cells sorted from blood. The subset here: CD45RA+ positively selected. The chain employs TRBV9 and TRBJ2-1, with D possibly called TRBD1 or TRBD2 (6 bases each). The clonotype originates from a man aged 25-45 years in good health. CDR3 nucleotide sequence: TGTGCCAGCAGCGTGGTGGAGGGGGCCTACAATGAGCAGTTCTTC. Protein: CASSVVEGAYNEQFF.